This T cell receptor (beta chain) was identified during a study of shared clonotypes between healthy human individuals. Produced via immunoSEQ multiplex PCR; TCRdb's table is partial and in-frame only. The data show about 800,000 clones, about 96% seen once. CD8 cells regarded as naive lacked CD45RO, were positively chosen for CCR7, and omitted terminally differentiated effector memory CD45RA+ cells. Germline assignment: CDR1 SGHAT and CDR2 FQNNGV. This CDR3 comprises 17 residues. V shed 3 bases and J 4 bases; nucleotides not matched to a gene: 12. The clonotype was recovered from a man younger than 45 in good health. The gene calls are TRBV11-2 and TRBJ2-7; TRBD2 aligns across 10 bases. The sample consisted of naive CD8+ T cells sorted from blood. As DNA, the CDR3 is TGTGCCAGCAGCTTGAGTCGGCGCCTAGCGGGGGCATACGAGCAGTACTTC. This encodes CASSLSRRLAGAYEQYF. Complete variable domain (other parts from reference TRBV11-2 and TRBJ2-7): EAGVAQSPRYKIIEKRQSVAFWCNPISGHATLYWYQQILGQGPKLLIQFQNNGVVDDSQLPKDRFSAERLKGVDSTLKIQPAKLEDSAVYLCASSLSRRLAGAYEQYFGPGTRLTVT.